The rows below give T cell receptor beta chains drawn from one sample of a study of blood T cells in healthy people across ages. TCRdb called the 5' RACE reads again in MiXCR, with one record for every CDR3 protein. This table holds hundreds of thousands of distinct CDR3 sequences, 52% found once. The sequenced sample consisted of blood. The origin of the receptors is a woman older than 75 in good health. Each CDR3 is given with its conserved first and last residue. Each record gives: clone size, J gene, V gene, CDR3 protein. Part of the rows lack a size; the others show once, few, many or a class for expanded clones.

-	TRBJ1-5	TRBV7-9	CASSLARDTYSNQPQHF
-	TRBJ2-7	TRBV28	CASSSIRGGGQYF
many	TRBJ2-7	TRBV2	CASTQALYEQYF
-	TRBJ2-7	TRBV5-1	CASSLTGGGLPNYEQYF
few	TRBJ2-1	TRBV6-5	CASSYRVKNEQFF
many	TRBJ2-7	TRBV5-1	CASNLRDSPFLEQYF
many	TRBJ2-1	TRBV28	CASSSRTAEQFF
-	-	TRBV6-5	CASSYEGPRNEQYF
-	TRBJ2-7	TRBV29-1	CSVPGQGSNEQYF
once	TRBJ2-5	TRBV13	CASSAPGLAGVVLTDEQYF
many	TRBJ2-1	TRBV5-1	CASSQPGSSYNEQFF
-	TRBJ2-7	TRBV9	CASSATASYEQYF
-	TRBJ2-3	TRBV30	CAHQLLATDTQYF
many	TRBJ2-1	TRBV10-2	CASSEKAGPSSYNEQFF